This T cell receptor beta chain came from a study of blood T cells in healthy people across ages. Across the whole study: For every two T cells, template switching captured about one barcoded beta molecule. Whole-study findings and limits: Age showed a roughly linear inverse relationship with TCR beta diversity per million T cells.

This clonotype was recorded a few times. Its antigen is not identified. At least 7 million PBMCs were isolated per sample. With a J-beta primer mix and a sample-barcoded 5' primer, a second PCR ran roughly 6 to 11 cycles. TCRdb re-analysed the 5' RACE reads in MiXCR, keeping a single row per CDR3 protein. The sample has some 700,000 distinct CDR3 sequences; roughly 43% are singletons. CDR3 length: 14 residues. The V end was cut by 4 bases, the J end by 0 bases, with 10 bases between. Germline values: CDR1 DFQATT, CDR2 SNEGSKA (reference sequence). This receptor was obtained from a woman in her fifties or sixties in good health. Sequenced material: blood. The chain employs TRBV20-1 and TRBJ1-5, with D unclear. The CDR3 here is CSATDRDSNQPQHF. In DNA form, the CDR3 reads TGCAGTGCTACTGACCGAGATAGCAATCAGCCCCAGCATTTT.